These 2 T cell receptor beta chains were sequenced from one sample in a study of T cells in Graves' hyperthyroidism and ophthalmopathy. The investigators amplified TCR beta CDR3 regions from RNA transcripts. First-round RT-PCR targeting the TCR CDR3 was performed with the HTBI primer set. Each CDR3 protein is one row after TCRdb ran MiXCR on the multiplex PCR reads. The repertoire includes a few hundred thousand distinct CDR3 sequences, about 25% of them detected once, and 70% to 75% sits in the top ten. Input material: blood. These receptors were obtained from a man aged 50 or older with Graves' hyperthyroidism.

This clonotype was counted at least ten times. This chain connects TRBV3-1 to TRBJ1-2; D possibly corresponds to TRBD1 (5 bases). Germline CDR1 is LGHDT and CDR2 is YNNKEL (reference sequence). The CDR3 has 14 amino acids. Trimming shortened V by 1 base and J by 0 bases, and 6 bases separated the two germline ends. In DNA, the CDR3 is TGTGCCAGCAGCCAAGGCAGGGCTAACTATGGCTACACCTTC. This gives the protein CASSQGRANYGYTF.

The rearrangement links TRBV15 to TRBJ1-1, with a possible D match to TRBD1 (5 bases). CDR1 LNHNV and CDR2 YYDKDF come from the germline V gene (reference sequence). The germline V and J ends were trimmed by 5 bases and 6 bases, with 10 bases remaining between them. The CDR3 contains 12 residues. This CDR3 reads CATSGAAAEAFF. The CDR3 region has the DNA TGTGCCACCAGCGGGGCGGCCGCTGAAGCTTTCTTT.